This TCR beta chain was retrieved from a study of vaccination and CD4 T cells after COVID-19. Study background: Cells were stimulated with overlapping spike peptides from SARS-CoV-2, HCoV-NL63, HCoV-OC43 and HCoV-229E. Control cultures used a CEFX viral epitope pool, an HIV-1 Nef peptide pool, or no peptide.

With the Oncomine TCR Beta short-read assay, DNA from cultured CD4+ T cells was sequenced. One entry per CDR3 protein results from TCRdb running MiXCR on the PCR reads. The table includes 14,000 or so distinct CDR3 sequences, roughly 58% detected once. Germline CDR1 and CDR2: MNHEY and SMNVEV (reference sequence). Trimming left V 6 bases short and J 5 bases short, with 14 bases between. The CDR3 is made up of 14 amino acids. Findings and caveats of the study: Median roughly 86% of reactive clones detected in convalescent patients emerged only post-vaccination.

Described treatment: roughly ten-day PBMC culture with coronavirus spike peptide pools or control peptides (ViraFEST assay). On day 3 and again on day 7, fresh IL-2 medium was used to replace half the medium. This clonotype has a handful of counts. What it binds is unknown. The source of this sequence is a human donor who had recovered from COVID-19. The sequenced sample was CD4+ T cells from blood, cultured in vitro, obtained before SARS-CoV-2 vaccination. The gene calls are TRBV27 and TRBJ1-5; possibly TRBD1 for D (5 bases). CDR3 region: CASRRGGIDQPQHF. As DNA, the CDR3 is TGTGCCAGCAGGCGGGGCGGAATCGATCAGCCCCAGCATTTT.